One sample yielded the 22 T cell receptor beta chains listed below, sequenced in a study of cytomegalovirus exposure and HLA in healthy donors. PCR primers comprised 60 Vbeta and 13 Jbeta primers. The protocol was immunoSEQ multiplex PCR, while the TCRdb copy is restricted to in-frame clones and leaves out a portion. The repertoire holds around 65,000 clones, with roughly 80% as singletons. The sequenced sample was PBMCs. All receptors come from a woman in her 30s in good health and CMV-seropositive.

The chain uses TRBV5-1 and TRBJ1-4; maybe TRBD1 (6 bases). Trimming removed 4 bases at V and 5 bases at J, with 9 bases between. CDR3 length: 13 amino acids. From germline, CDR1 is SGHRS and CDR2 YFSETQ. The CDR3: CASSGGSNEKLFF. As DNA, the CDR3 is TGCGCCAGCAGCGGGGGCTCCAATGAAAAACTGTTTTTT.

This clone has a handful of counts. CDR3 residues: CASSAKTGVQPQHF. CDR3 bases: TGTGCCAGCAGTGCTAAAACAGGGGTTCAGCCCCAGCATTTT. The chain combines TRBV6-1 with TRBJ1-5; 7 bases align to TRBD1. V gave up 4 bases and J gave up 6 bases; unmatched junction bases: 6. CDR3 length: 14 amino acids. CDR1 and CDR2 (germline): MNHNS, SASEGT.

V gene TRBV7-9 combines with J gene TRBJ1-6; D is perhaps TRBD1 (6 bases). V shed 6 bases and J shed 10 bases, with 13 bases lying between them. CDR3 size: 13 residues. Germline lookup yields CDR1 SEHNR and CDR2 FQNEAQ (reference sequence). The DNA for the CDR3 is TGTGCCAGCAGGCACAGGGATAGATCACCCCTCCACTTT. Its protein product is CASRHRDRSPLHF.

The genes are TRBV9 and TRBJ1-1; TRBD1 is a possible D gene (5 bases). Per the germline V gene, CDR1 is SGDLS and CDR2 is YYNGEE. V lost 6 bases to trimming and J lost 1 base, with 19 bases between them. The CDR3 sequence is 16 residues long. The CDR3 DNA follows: TGTGCCAGCACGCGCGGTACTGGAGGGGAGAACACTGAAGCTTTCTTT. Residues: CASTRGTGGENTEAFF. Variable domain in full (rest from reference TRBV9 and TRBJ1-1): DSGVTQTPKHLITATGQRVTLRCSPRSGDLSVYWYQQSLDQGLQFLIQYYNGEERAKGNILERFSAQQFPDLHSELNLSSLELGDSALYFCASTRGTGGENTEAFFGQGTRLTVV.

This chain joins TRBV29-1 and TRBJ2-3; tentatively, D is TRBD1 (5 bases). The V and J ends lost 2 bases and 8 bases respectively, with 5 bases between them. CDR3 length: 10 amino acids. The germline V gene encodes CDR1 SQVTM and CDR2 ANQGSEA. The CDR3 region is CSVERGTQYF. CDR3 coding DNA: TGCAGCGTTGAAAGGGGTACGCAGTATTTT.

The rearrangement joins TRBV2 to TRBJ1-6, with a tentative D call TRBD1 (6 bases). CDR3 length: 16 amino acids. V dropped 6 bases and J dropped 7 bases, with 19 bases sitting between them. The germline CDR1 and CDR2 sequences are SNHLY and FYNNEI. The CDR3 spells CASSPHKTGLNSPLHF. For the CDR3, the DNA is TGTGCCAGCAGCCCTCACAAGACAGGTCTGAATTCACCCCTCCACTTT.

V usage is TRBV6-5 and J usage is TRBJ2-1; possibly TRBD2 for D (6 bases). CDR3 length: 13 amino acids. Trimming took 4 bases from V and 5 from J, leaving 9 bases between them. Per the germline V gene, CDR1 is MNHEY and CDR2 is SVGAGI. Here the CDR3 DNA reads TGTGCCAGCAGTTGGGGGGACGACAATGAGCAGTTCTTC. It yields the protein CASSWGDDNEQFF.

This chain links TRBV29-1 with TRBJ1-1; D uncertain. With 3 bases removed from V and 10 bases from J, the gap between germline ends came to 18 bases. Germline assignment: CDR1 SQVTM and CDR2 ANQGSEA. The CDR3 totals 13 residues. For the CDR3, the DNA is TGCAGCGTTGAGGAGGTGAATGGGATTGGAGCTTTCTTT. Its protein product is CSVEEVNGIGAFF.

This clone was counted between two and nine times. The CDR3 DNA is TGTGCCAGCGGGGACAGACCCGGGGAGCTGTTTTTT. Its translation: CASGDRPGELFF. This rearrangement joins TRBV27 to TRBJ2-2; 7 positions match TRBD1. The CDR3 extends over 12 amino acids. Trimming removed 8 bases from V and 6 bases from J; junction bases left unmatched: 3. Germline CDR1 MNHEY, CDR2 SMNVEV (reference sequence).

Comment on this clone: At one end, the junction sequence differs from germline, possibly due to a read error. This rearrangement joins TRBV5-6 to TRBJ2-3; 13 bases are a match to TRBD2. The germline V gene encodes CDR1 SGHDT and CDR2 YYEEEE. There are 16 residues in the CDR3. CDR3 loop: CASSLGTSGSKDTQYF. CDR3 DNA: TGTGCCAGCAGCTTGGGGACTAGCGGGAGCAAAGATACGCAGTATTTT.

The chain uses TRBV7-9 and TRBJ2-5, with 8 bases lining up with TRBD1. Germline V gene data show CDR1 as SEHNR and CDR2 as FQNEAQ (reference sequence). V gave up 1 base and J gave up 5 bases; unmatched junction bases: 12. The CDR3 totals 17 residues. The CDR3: CASSLVRGGQGYETQYF. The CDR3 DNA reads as TGTGCCAGCAGCTTAGTTAGGGGCGGACAGGGTTATGAGACCCAGTACTTC.

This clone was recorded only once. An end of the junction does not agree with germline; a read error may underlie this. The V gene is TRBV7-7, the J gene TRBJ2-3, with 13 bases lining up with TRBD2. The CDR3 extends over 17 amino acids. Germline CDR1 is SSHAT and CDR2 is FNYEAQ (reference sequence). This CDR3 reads CASSLNGLAGGTDTQYF. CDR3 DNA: TGTGCTAGCAGCTTAAACGGACTAGCGGGAGGCACAGATACGCAGTATTTT.

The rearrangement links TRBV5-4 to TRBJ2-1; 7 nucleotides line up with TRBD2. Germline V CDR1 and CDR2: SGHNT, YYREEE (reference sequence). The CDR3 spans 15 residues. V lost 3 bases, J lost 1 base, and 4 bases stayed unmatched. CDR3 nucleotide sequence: TGTGCCAGCAGCTCACTAGCGCAGTCCTACAATGAGCAGTTCTTC. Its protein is CASSSLAQSYNEQFF.

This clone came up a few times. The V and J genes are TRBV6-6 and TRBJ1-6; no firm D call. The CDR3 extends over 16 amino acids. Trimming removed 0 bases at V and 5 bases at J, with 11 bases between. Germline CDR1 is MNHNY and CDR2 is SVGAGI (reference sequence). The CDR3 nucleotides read TGTGCCAGCAGTTACTCGATTACAGTCAATAATTCACCCCTCCACTTT. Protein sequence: CASSYSITVNNSPLHF.

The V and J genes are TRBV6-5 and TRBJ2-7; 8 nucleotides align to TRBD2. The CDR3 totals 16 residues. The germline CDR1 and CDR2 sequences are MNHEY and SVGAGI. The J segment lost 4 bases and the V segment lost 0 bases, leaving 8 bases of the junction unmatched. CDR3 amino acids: CASSYSRLALAYEQYF. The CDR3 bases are TGTGCCAGCAGTTACTCGAGACTAGCGTTGGCGTACGAGCAGTACTTC.

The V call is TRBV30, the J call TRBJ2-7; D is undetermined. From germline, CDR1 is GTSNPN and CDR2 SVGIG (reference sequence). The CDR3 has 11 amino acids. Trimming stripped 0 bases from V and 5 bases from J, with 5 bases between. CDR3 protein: CAWSVNNEQYF. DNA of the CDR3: TGTGCCTGGAGTGTAAATAACGAGCAGTACTTC.

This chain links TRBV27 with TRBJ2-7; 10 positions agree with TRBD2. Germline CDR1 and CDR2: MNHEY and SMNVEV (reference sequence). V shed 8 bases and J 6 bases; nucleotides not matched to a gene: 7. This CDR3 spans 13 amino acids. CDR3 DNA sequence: TGTGCCAGCCGAGCGGGAGGGCCCTCCGAGCAGTACTTC. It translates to CASRAGGPSEQYF.

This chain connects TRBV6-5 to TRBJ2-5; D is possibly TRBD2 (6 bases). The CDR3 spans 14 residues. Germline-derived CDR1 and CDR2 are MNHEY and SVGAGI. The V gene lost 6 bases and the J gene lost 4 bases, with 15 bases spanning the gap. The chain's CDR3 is CASSPRGSTETQYF. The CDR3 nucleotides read TGTGCCAGCAGCCCGCGGGGCTCGACAGAGACCCAGTACTTC.

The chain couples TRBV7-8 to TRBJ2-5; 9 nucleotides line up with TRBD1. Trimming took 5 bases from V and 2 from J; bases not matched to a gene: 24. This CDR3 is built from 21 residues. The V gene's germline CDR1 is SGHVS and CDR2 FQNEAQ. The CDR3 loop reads CASSHNTLKPGQGYGQETQYF. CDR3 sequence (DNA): TGTGCCAGCAGCCACAATACTCTGAAGCCCGGACAGGGGTACGGGCAAGAGACCCAGTACTTC.

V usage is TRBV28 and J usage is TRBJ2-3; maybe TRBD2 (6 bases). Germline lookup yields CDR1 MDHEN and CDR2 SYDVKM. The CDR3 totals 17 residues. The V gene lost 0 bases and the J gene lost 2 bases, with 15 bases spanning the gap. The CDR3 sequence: CASSLWRTGTLTDTQYF. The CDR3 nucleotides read TGTGCCAGCAGTTTATGGAGGACCGGGACTCTCACAGATACGCAGTATTTT.

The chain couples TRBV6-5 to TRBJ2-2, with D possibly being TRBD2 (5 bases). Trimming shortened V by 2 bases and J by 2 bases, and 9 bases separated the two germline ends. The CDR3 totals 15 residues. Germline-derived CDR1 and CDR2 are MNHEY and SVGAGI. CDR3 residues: CASSYTRANTGELFF. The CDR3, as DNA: TGTGCCAGCAGTTACACGCGGGCCAACACCGGGGAGCTGTTTTTT.

CDR3 bases: TGTGCCAGCAGCTTTTTGGGGGGGACTGAAGCTTTCTTT. It specifies CASSFLGGTEAFF. The J gene is TRBJ1-1, the V gene TRBV11-2; a weak D match, TRBD1 (5 bases). The germline CDR1 and CDR2 sequences are SGHAT and FQNNGV. CDR3 length equals 13 residues. Trimming took 3 bases from V and 5 from J, leaving 10 bases between them.